The 27 T cell receptor beta chains reported below all come from one sample, sequenced in a study of post-analysis software for immune sequencing data. Study results and limitations: Patients carried roughly 5 TRBV segments more frequently than controls did, and TRBV5-6, TRBV5-1 and TRBV20-1 were among them.

Unique molecular identifiers were present in the TCR beta cDNA libraries. TCRdb called the PCR reads again in MiXCR, with one record for every CDR3 protein. The table records 350,000 to 500,000 distinct CDR3 sequences, approximately 37% of them present only once. These receptors have no known antigen. The specimen was blood. These receptors were obtained from a girl aged 2 to 9 with multiple sclerosis.

The V call is TRBV6-5, the J call TRBJ2-1, with 12 bases lining up with TRBD1. Germline CDR1 MNHEY, CDR2 SVGAGI. Trimming at V came to 6 bases and at J to 8 bases, leaving 11 bases not matched to a gene. The CDR3 contains 16 residues. CDR3 sequence (DNA): TGTGCCAGCAGCGCCGCGTGGGGACAGGGGGCTTATGAGCAGTTCTTC. Translation gives CASSAAWGQGAYEQFF.

The chain employs TRBV29-1 and TRBJ1-1; possible D gene TRBD1, 5 bases. Trimming removed 5 bases from V and 0 bases from J, with 10 bases in between. The CDR3 extends over 13 amino acids. From germline, CDR1 is SQVTM and CDR2 ANQGSEA. The CDR3 is CSVHRTLNTEAFF. CDR3 DNA: TGCAGCGTTCATAGGACACTGAACACTGAAGCTTTCTTT.

This sequence joins TRBV9 and TRBJ2-1; D unresolved. CDR1 and CDR2 (germline): SGDLS, YYNGEE. Deletions cut 0 bases from V and 4 bases from J, with 8 bases between. CDR3 size: 14 residues. The CDR3 bases are TGTGCCAGCAGCGTAGAGGCCCCTTACAATGAGCAGTTCTTC. The encoded protein is CASSVEAPYNEQFF. The full variable domain, rest sourced from reference TRBV9 and TRBJ2-1, is DSGVTQTPKHLITATGQRVTLRCSPRSGDLSVYWYQQSLDQGLQFLIQYYNGEERAKGNILERFSAQQFPDLHSELNLSSLELGDSALYFCASSVEAPYNEQFFGPGTRLTVL.

At least ten counts were recorded for this clonotype. The chain links TRBV7-2 to TRBJ1-5; no reliable D call. The V gene's germline CDR1 is SGHTA and CDR2 FQGNSA. Trimming cost V 0 bases and J 5 bases, with 8 bases left between them. This CDR3 region has 14 residues. The CDR3 coding sequence is TGTGCCAGCAGCTTAGCCACTGATTATCAGCCCCAGCATTTT. As protein: CASSLATDYQPQHF.

The sample holds a few counts of this clonotype. The genes are TRBV4-1 and TRBJ2-4; 15 bases are shared with TRBD2. The J call may be incorrect, as the DNA end agrees better with TRBJ2-5. The germline V gene encodes CDR1 MGHRA and CDR2 YSYEKL. The CDR3 runs 18 residues. CDR3 DNA sequence: TGCGCCAGCAGCCAAGAAGGGACTAGCGGGGGGCTCTCAGAGACCCAGTACTTC. Residues: CASSQEGTSGGLSETQYF.

This clonotype was observed a single time. J is TRBJ1-4 and V is TRBV6-6; D unresolved. CDR1 is MNHNY and CDR2 is SVGAGI in the germline V gene (reference sequence). Deletions cut 6 bases from V and 7 bases from J, with 12 bases between. This CDR3 spans 13 amino acids. The CDR3 reads CASSPFGPEKLFF. For the CDR3, the DNA is TGTGCCAGCAGCCCGTTTGGGCCTGAAAAACTGTTTTTT.

In its sample, this clonotype was seen a few times. This chain uses TRBV29-1 with TRBJ1-1; D remains ambiguous. Germline V lookup: CDR1 SQVTM, CDR2 ANQGSEA. V lost 6 bases and J 0 bases, leaving 11 bases between the germline ends. The CDR3 loop spans 13 amino acids. The CDR3 here is CSVAGVLNTEAFF. Written as DNA, the CDR3 is TGCAGCGTGGCGGGAGTACTGAACACTGAAGCTTTCTTT.

The chain recombines TRBV21-1 with TRBJ2-3; the D segment call TRBD2 is taken from the table without a DNA check. TRBV21-1 is marked as a pseudogene. The CDR3 has 23 residues. This CDR3 is CASSKPRAPSGAGDRDGTDTQYF. In nucleotides, the CDR3 is TGTGCCAGCAGCAAACCGAGGGCTCCTAGTGGTGCGGGGGATCGGGATGGCACAGATACGCAGTATTTT.

This clonotype turned up a few times. This chain joins TRBV25-1 and TRBJ2-1, with TRBD2 matching 15 bases. The CDR3 totals 18 residues. V lost 2 bases and J lost 7; bases outside the gene matches: 9. Germline CDR1 MGHDK, CDR2 SYGVNS. The CDR3 reads CASSEAGLAGGKKNEQFF. In DNA form, the CDR3 reads TGTGCCAGCAGTGAAGCGGGACTAGCGGGGGGAAAAAAGAATGAGCAGTTCTTC.

This clonotype has only a few counts. The chain links TRBV7-2 to TRBJ2-1; 7 bases are a match to TRBD1. Germline V lookup: CDR1 SGHTA, CDR2 FQGNSA. CDR3 length: 15 amino acids. V gave up 10 bases and J gave up 3 bases; unmatched junction bases: 12. CDR3: CATSRQGSGYNEQFF. In DNA form, the CDR3 reads TGTGCCACTTCTCGACAGGGATCTGGCTACAATGAGCAGTTCTTC.

The chain recombines TRBV29-1 with TRBJ1-1; TRBD1 matches at 8 bases. Germline-derived CDR1 and CDR2 are SQVTM and ANQGSEA. V dropped 6 bases and J dropped 8; count of bases not matched to a gene: 8. This CDR3 spans 12 amino acids. In nucleotides, the CDR3 is TGCAGCGTCGTAGGACAGGGTAAGGAAGCTTTCTTT. Residues: CSVVGQGKEAFF.

This clonotype appeared a few times. The chain has TRBV28 and TRBJ1-2, with a weak D call TRBD1 (6 bases). Trimming stripped 6 bases from V and 8 bases from J, with 13 bases between. CDR1 and CDR2 from the germline V gene are MDHEN and SYDVKM. CDR3 length: 12 amino acids. The CDR3 region is CASRITGRGYTF. CDR3 nucleotide sequence: TGTGCCAGCAGGATTACAGGGCGCGGCTACACCTTC.

The rearrangement joins TRBV6-7 to TRBJ2-7; D remains ambiguous. Being an ORF, TRBV6-7 has a function that is uncertain. The CDR3 has 14 amino acids. Deletions cut 0 bases from V and 0 bases from J, with 6 bases between. The DNA for the CDR3 is TGTGCCAGCAGTTACTCGCAGGACTCCTACGAGCAGTACTTC. Protein: CASSYSQDSYEQYF.

This clonotype has a handful of counts. This chain links TRBV10-3 with TRBJ2-5; 11 bases are shared with TRBD2. Germline loops: CDR1 ENHRY, CDR2 SYGVKD. V lost 10 bases and J lost 3; bases outside the gene matches: 13. There are 16 residues in the CDR3. The CDR3 loop reads CATETKGLAVKETQYF. The CDR3 coding sequence is TGTGCCACAGAAACTAAGGGACTAGCGGTCAAAGAGACCCAGTACTTC.

The CDR3 coding sequence is TGTGCCAGCAGCTTGGCACAGGCCCTCAATCAGCCCCAGCATTTT. Its translation: CASSLAQALNQPQHF. V usage is TRBV5-6 and J usage is TRBJ1-5, with D tentatively TRBD1 (5 bases). CDR3 length equals 15 residues. Trimming stripped 0 bases from V and 3 bases from J, with 10 bases between. Germline values: CDR1 SGHDT, CDR2 YYEEEE.

This chain uses TRBV29-1 with TRBJ2-3, with 10 bases identical to TRBD2. The germline V gene has CDR1 SQVTM and CDR2 ANQGSEA. The CDR3 is 13 residues long. Trimming took 5 bases from V and 4 from J; bases not matched to a gene: 3. The DNA of the CDR3 is TGCAGCGTTAGCGGGAGGGCCGCAGATACGCAGTATTTT. Encoded protein: CSVSGRAADTQYF.

The CDR3: CASSLRTGGNSPLHF. The CDR3 DNA is TGTGCCAGCAGCTTAAGGACAGGGGGAAATTCACCCCTCCACTTT. V is TRBV7-3 and J is TRBJ1-6, with 10 bases fitting TRBD1. The CDR3 has 15 residues. Germline V gene lookup returns CDR1 SGHTA and CDR2 FQGTGA. The junction had 1 base not matched to a gene; V was cut back by 1 base and J by 7 bases.

This clonotype has only a few counts. The V gene is TRBV7-6, the J gene TRBJ2-5; no clear D. The assigned J gene may be wrong: the sequence end matches TRBJ2-7 better. The V gene's germline CDR1 is SGHVS and CDR2 FNYEAQ. The CDR3 extends over 13 amino acids. CDR3 protein: CASSQLPATEQYF. In nucleotides, the CDR3 is TGTGCCAGCAGCCAACTGCCTGCGACCGAGCAGTACTTC.

The sample holds one count of this clonotype. The chain joins TRBV3-1 to TRBJ2-4, with 11 bases identical to TRBD1. Trimming removed 6 bases from V and 2 bases from J; junction bases left unmatched: 6. Germline V gives CDR1 LGHDT, CDR2 YNNKEL (reference sequence). The CDR3 is made up of 16 amino acids. The CDR3 protein is CASSLGTGGPKNIQYF. Here the CDR3 DNA reads TGTGCCAGCAGTCTAGGGACAGGGGGTCCCAAAAACATTCAGTACTTC.

The chain links TRBV9 to TRBJ2-5; 7 positions agree with TRBD2. The J call is in doubt because the DNA end fits TRBJ2-4 better. Per germline, CDR1 SGDLS and CDR2 YYNGEE. The CDR3 extends over 14 amino acids. This CDR3 reads CASSPPGGGNIQYF. The CDR3 region has the DNA TGTGCCAGCAGCCCACCGGGGGGTGGTAACATTCAGTACTTC.

The V and J genes are TRBV12-3 or TRBV12-4 and TRBJ1-6; D ambiguous. The CDR3 spans 15 residues. The V end lost 3 bases, the J end lost 7 bases, and 13 bases lay between the germline ends. CDR3 region: CASSFFVGSNSPLHF. In DNA, the CDR3 is TGTGCCAGCAGTTTTTTCGTGGGCTCGAATTCACCCCTCCACTTT.

The sample holds a few counts of this clonotype. V usage is TRBV6-1 and J usage is TRBJ2-6, with 9 bases fitting TRBD1. This CDR3 spans 20 amino acids. Per the germline V gene, CDR1 is MNHNS and CDR2 is SASEGT. V lost 4 bases, J lost 0 bases, and 13 bases stayed unmatched. The CDR3 DNA is TGTGCCAGCAGTGGGGGACAGGGATTATTCAACCCCTCTGGGGCCAACGTCCTGACTTTC. Amino acid sequence: CASSGGQGLFNPSGANVLTF.

This clonotype came up a few times. This chain joins TRBV7-9 and TRBJ2-5; 10 nucleotides match TRBD1. CDR1 and CDR2 (germline): SEHNR, FQNEAQ (reference sequence). V was clipped by 10 bases and J by 5 bases; unmatched bases: 10. This CDR3 has 14 amino acids. CDR3 loop: CAIHDRGQGETQYF. The DNA for the CDR3 is TGTGCCATTCATGACAGGGGGCAAGGGGAGACCCAGTACTTC.

This clonotype was observed a few times. This chain connects TRBV6-1 to TRBJ2-5, with 12 bases identical to TRBD1. The DNA end favors TRBJ2-7, so the J call may be wrong. Germline V CDR1 and CDR2: MNHNS, SASEGT. The CDR3 covers 15 residues. CDR3 nucleotides: TGTGCCAGCAGTGAACCGGGACAGGGGGCAAACGAGCAGTACTTC. It codes for CASSEPGQGANEQYF.

This clonotype was seen a handful of times. This rearrangement joins TRBV7-6 to TRBJ2-6; D is undetermined. The CDR3 is 17 amino acids. The V and J ends lost 1 base and 0 bases respectively, with 10 bases between them. Germline V gives CDR1 SGHVS, CDR2 FNYEAQ. DNA of the CDR3: TGTGCCAGCAGCTTAGTGTTCGGTAGCTCTGGGGCCAACGTCCTGACTTTC. Translation: CASSLVFGSSGANVLTF. The variable domain in full, with the rest retrieved from reference TRBV7-6 and TRBJ2-6, is GAGVSQSPRYKVTKRGQDVALRCDPISGHVSLYWYRQALGQGPEFLTYFNYEAQQDKSGLPNDRFSAERPEGSISTLTIQRTEQRDSAMYRCASSLVFGSSGANVLTFGAGSRLTVL.

This clonotype appeared a few times. The chain joins TRBV6-6 to TRBJ2-3; no reliable D call. Per the germline V gene, CDR1 is MNHNY and CDR2 is SVGAGI (reference sequence). V was pared by 1 base and J by 0 bases, with 8 bases between. This CDR3 spans 15 amino acids. CDR3 nucleotides: TGTGCCAGCAGTTACTTTTCGGGTAGCACAGATACGCAGTATTTT. Amino acids: CASSYFSGSTDTQYF.

The J gene is TRBJ2-7, the V gene TRBV20-1, with 7 bases that match TRBD1. The CDR3 runs 17 residues. V shed 5 bases, J shed 1 base, and the junction held 17 bases outside the gene matches. Looked up from germline, CDR1 is DFQATT and CDR2 is SNEGSKA (reference sequence). The CDR3 region has the DNA TGCAGTGCTCCCTCCGGGACAGCTGCCTGGGGTTCCTACGAGCAGTACTTC. This gives the protein CSAPSGTAAWGSYEQYF.